The source of this TCR beta chain is a study of tumor and adjacent non-tumor tissue in lung cancer. The CDR3 extends over 16 amino acids. Germline values: CDR1 MNHEY, CDR2 SVGAGI. On this clonotype itself: An end of the junction differs from the germline gene, which may be a read error.

The library came from three nested PCR rounds adapted from ARM-PCR protocols. Via MiXCR, TCRdb re-called the multiplex PCR reads, giving one row per CDR3 protein. The sample holds tens of thousands of distinct CDR3 sequences, 80% to 85% seen once. This sample's RNA came from whole unsorted tissue. The sequence was collected from a woman aged 45-60 years with non-small cell lung cancer. J is TRBJ2-2 and V is TRBV6-5; possibly TRBD1 for D (7 bases). Sample: lung tumor tissue. CDR3 loop: CVSSHVRQGGTGELFF. CDR3 sequence (DNA): TGTGTCAGCAGTCACGTAAGACAGGGAGGCACCGGGGAGCTGTTTTTT.